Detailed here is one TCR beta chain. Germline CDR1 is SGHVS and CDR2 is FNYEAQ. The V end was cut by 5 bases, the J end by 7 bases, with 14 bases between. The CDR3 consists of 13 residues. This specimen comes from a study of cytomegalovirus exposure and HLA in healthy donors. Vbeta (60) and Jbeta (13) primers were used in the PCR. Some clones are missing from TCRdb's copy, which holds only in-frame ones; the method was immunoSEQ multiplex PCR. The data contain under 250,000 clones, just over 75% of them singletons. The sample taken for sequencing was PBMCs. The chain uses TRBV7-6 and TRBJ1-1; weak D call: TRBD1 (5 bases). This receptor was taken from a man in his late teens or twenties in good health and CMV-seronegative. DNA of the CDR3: TGTGCCAGCAGCCAACAGATCGACAGTGAAGCTTTCTTT. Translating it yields CASSQQIDSEAFF. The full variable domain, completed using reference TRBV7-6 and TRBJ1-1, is GAGVSQSPRYKVTKRGQDVALRCDPISGHVSLYWYRQALGQGPEFLTYFNYEAQQDKSGLPNDRFSAERPEGSISTLTIQRTEQRDSAMYRCASSQQIDSEAFFGQGTRLTVV.